This is a list of T cell receptor beta chains from one sample in a study of shared clonotypes between healthy human individuals. TCRdb's copy holds only in-frame clones and misses some; the assay was immunoSEQ multiplex PCR. The sample gives about 590,000 clones, roughly 95% of which show up once; around 0.11% is in the top ten. The source material was naive CD8+ T cells sorted from blood. The receptors shown here come from a woman aged 25 to 39 in good health. CDR3s include the opening cysteine and the closing phenylalanine or tryptophan. A D gene is named only where the DNA matches it firmly. Size values are once, few and many counts, or a class for expanded clones, and some rows have none.

abundance,j_gene,len,d_gene,v_gene,CDR3aa,CDR3nt
-,TRBJ1-6,17,-,TRBV7-9,CASSFSKGVRYNSPLHF,TGTGCCAGCAGCTTCTCTAAGGGCGTGAGGTATAATTCACCCCTCCACTTT
-,TRBJ1-5,16,-,TRBV5-3,CARRFQTAVSNQPQHF,TGTGCCAGAAGGTTTCAAACCGCGGTTAGCAATCAGCCCCAGCATTTT
-,TRBJ2-7,15,-,TRBV2,CASSELGLGAYEQYF,TGTGCCAGCAGTGAATTGGGGTTAGGGGCCTACGAGCAGTACTTC
-,TRBJ2-1,14,-,TRBV25-1,CASSETTEANEQFF,TGTGCCAGCAGTGAAACGACAGAGGCCAATGAGCAGTTCTTC
-,TRBJ2-7,14,TRBD2,TRBV19,CASSMSSGAYEQYF,TGTGCCAGTAGTATGAGTAGCGGGGCCTACGAGCAGTACTTC
-,TRBJ2-7,13,-,TRBV27,CASSLSLGAEQYF,TGTGCCAGCAGTTTATCGTTGGGGGCCGAGCAGTACTTC
-,TRBJ2-7,15,-,TRBV6-5,CASSPNRELLYEQYF,TGTGCCAGCAGCCCGAACAGGGAATTACTCTACGAGCAGTACTTC
-,TRBJ2-7,16,TRBD2,TRBV5-6,CASSLSILAGEDEQYF,TGTGCCAGCAGCTTAAGTATACTAGCGGGAGAAGACGAGCAGTACTTC
-,TRBJ1-5,12,-,TRBV5-6,CASSLGVGPQHF,TGTGCCAGCAGCTTGGGAGTGGGGCCCCAGCATTTT
-,TRBJ2-3,18,TRBD2,TRBV2,CASSGPGLAGMSTDTQYF,TGTGCCAGCAGTGGCCCGGGACTAGCGGGGATGAGCACAGATACGCAGTATTTT
-,TRBJ2-7,15,TRBD1,TRBV25-1,CASSDNRGPSYEQYF,TGTGCCAGCAGTGACAACAGGGGGCCCTCCTACGAGCAGTACTTC
-,TRBJ2-1,15,TRBD1,TRBV7-9,CASSDQDRENNEQFF,TGTGCCAGCAGCGATCAGGACAGGGAGAACAATGAGCAGTTCTTC
-,TRBJ2-1,17,TRBD2,TRBV29-1,CSVEGGTSGKFKNEQFF,TGCAGCGTTGAAGGGGGGACTAGCGGGAAGTTTAAGAATGAGCAGTTCTTC
-,TRBJ1-3,15,-,TRBV7-6,CASSLAWGTGNTIYF,TGTGCCAGCAGCTTAGCGTGGGGTACTGGAAACACCATATATTTT
-,TRBJ1-4,14,-,TRBV10-2,CASSVGLTNEKLFF,TGCGCCAGCAGTGTGGGGCTCACTAATGAAAAACTGTTTTTT
-,TRBJ2-7,15,-,TRBV11-3,CASSLRGLPSYEQYF,TGTGCCAGCAGCTTGCGAGGACTACCATCCTACGAGCAGTACTTC
-,TRBJ2-6,12,-,TRBV21-1,CASMDREGVLTF,TGTGCCAGCATGGACAGGGAGGGCGTCCTGACTTTC
-,TRBJ2-7,15,TRBD1,TRBV27,CASSLKGQSTYEQYF,TGTGCCAGCAGTTTAAAGGGACAGAGCACCTACGAGCAGTACTTC
-,TRBJ2-7,12,-,TRBV13,CASSSPMDEQYF,TGTGCCAGCAGCTCCCCCATGGACGAGCAGTACTTC
-,TRBJ1-5,13,-,TRBV27,CASSLDRDQPQHF,TGTGCCAGCAGTTTAGATAGGGATCAGCCCCAGCATTTT
-,TRBJ1-2,15,TRBD1,TRBV4-1,CASSQGQGQEYGYTF,TGCGCCAGCAGCCAAGGACAGGGGCAGGAGTATGGCTACACCTTC
-,TRBJ2-2,16,-,TRBV2,CASSEAGTHRPGELFF,TGTGCCAGCAGTGAAGCCGGGACGCATCGCCCGGGGGAGCTGTTTTTT
-,TRBJ2-3,18,TRBD2,TRBV4-1,CASSRTLRTSGSTDTQYF,TGCGCCAGCAGCCGGACTTTAAGGACTAGCGGGAGTACAGATACGCAGTATTTT
-,TRBJ2-3,17,-,TRBV19,CASSRTTATAYKDTQYF,TGTGCCAGTAGTCGCACGACTGCGACAGCCTACAAAGATACGCAGTATTTT
-,TRBJ2-7,13,TRBD2,TRBV5-4,CASSPGGTYEQYF,TGTGCCAGCAGCCCGGGGGGAACCTACGAGCAGTACTTC
-,TRBJ1-2,13,-,TRBV10-1,CASSGVRGYGYTF,TGCGCCAGCAGTGGAGTCAGGGGATATGGCTACACCTTC
once,TRBJ1-4,14,-,TRBV19,CASKSRDGHEKLFF,TGTGCCAGTAAAAGCCGGGACGGCCATGAAAAACTGTTTTTT
-,TRBJ1-1,13,TRBD1,TRBV4-1,CASSYRGSTEAFF,TGCGCCAGCAGTTACAGGGGAAGTACTGAAGCTTTCTTT
-,TRBJ2-1,17,-,TRBV4-1,CASSQKTGEGSYNEQFF,TGCGCCAGCAGCCAAAAGACAGGGGAGGGGTCTTACAATGAGCAGTTCTTC
-,TRBJ1-1,14,TRBD1,TRBV27,CASSPRGVGTEAFF,TGTGCCAGCAGTCCCAGGGGGGTTGGCACTGAAGCTTTCTTT
-,TRBJ2-7,15,-,TRBV7-9,CASSFSEGVLSEQYF,TGTGCCAGCAGCTTTTCGGAGGGAGTGCTCAGCGAGCAGTACTTC
once,TRBJ2-7,15,TRBD1,TRBV5-6,CASSWGQGLAYEQYF,TGTGCCAGCAGCTGGGGACAGGGCCTCGCCTACGAGCAGTACTTC
-,TRBJ2-7,15,TRBD2,TRBV4-1,CASSQAVAGPYEQYF,TGCGCCAGCAGCCAAGCTGTAGCGGGGCCCTACGAGCAGTACTTC
-,TRBJ2-7,12,TRBD1,TRBV27,CATRTGMGEQYF,TGTGCCACCCGGACAGGGATGGGCGAGCAGTACTTC